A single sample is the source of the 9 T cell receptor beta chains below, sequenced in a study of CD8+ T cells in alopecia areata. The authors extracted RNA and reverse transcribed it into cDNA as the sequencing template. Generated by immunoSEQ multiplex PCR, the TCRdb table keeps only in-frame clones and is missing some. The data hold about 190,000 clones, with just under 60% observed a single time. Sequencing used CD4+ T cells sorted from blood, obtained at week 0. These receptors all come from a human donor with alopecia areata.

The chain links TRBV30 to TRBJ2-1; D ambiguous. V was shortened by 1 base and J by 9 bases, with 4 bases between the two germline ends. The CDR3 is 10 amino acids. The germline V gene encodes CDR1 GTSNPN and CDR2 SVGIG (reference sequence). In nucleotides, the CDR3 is TGTGCCTGGAGTGGCAGTGAGCAGTTCTTC. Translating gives CAWSGSEQFF.

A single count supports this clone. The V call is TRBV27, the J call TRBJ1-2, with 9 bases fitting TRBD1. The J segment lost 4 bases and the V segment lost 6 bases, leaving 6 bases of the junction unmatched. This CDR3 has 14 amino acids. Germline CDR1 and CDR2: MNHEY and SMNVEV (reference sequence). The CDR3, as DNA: TGTGCCAGCAGCCCCGGGACAGGGCTCTATGGCTACACCTTC. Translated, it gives CASSPGTGLYGYTF.

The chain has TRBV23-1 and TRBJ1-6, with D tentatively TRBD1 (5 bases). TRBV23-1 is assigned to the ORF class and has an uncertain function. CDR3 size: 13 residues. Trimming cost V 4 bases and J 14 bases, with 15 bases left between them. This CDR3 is CASSRIGDRTLHF. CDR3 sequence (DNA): TGCGCCAGCAGTCGGATAGGGGATCGAACCCTCCACTTT.

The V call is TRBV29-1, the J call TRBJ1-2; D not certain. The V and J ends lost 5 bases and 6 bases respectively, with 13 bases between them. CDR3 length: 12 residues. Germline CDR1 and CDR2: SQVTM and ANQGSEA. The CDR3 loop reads CSVTEQLNGYTF. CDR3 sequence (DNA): TGCAGCGTTACCGAACAGCTAAATGGCTACACCTTC. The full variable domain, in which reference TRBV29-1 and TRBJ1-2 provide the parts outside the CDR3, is SAVISQKPSRDICQRGTSLTIQCQVDSQVTMMFWYRQQPGQSLTLIATANQGSEATYESGFVIDKFPISRPNLTFSTLTVSNMSPEDSSIYLCSVTEQLNGYTFGSGTRLTVV.

The CDR3 is CASRPGWGDTDTQYF. DNA for the CDR3: TGTGCCAGCAGGCCAGGTTGGGGGGACACAGATACGCAGTATTTT. The gene calls are TRBV6-6 and TRBJ2-3, with D tentatively TRBD2 (6 bases). Germline CDR1 and CDR2: MNHNY and SVGAGI (reference sequence). Deletions cut 6 bases from V and 2 bases from J, with 15 bases between. CDR3 length: 15 residues.

The CDR3 DNA reads TGTGCCATCGGCGATTTCCGGGGTAATGGTCGGGATACGCAGTATTTT. Translated, it gives CAIGDFRGNGRDTQYF. V and J are TRBV27 and TRBJ2-3, with TRBD2 as a possible D gene (5 bases). Germline CDR1 and CDR2: MNHEY and SMNVEV (reference sequence). Trimming took off 10 bases at V and 6 bases at J, with 26 bases between the two ends. The CDR3 contains 16 residues.

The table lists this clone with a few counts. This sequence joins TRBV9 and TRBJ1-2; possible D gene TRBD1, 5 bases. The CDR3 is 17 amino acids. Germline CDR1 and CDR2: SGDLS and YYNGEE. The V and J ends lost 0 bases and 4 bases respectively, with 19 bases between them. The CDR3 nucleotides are TGTGCCAGCAGCGTAGAGTATGGAGGGCAGGGCAGCTATGGCTACACCTTC. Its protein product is CASSVEYGGQGSYGYTF.

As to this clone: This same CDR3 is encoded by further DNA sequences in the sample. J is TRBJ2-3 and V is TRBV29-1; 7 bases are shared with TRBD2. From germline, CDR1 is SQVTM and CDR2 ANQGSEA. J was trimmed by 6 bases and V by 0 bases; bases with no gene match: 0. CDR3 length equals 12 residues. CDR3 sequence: CSVEEGGDTQYF. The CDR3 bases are TGCAGCGTTGAAGAGGGGGGGGATACGCAGTATTTT.

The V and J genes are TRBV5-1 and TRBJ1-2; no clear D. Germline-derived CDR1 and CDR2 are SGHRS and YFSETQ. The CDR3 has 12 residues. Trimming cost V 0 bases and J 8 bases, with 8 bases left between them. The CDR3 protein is CASSLEQEGYTF. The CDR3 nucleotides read TGCGCCAGCAGCTTGGAGCAGGAGGGCTACACCTTC.